This TCR beta chain was captured in a study of Ad26.COV2.S vaccination and SARS-CoV-2 variants (dated by TCRdb to about 2021). For the study in its entirety: Vaccine-arm donors were drawn from COV1001, a multicentre, randomized, double-blind, placebo-controlled phase I-IIa trial of Ad26.COV2.S in healthy adults. Investigators did not know the trial group allocation while performing experiments and assessing outcomes. A total of 32 samples were included in the TCR-sequenced set, comprising roughly 20 Ad26.COV2.S vaccine recipients, 5 placebo recipients and 8 SARS-CoV-2 convalescent individuals. TCRbeta repertoire sequencing was used to assess the specificity and breadth of SARS-CoV-2-reactive T cell receptors after Ad26.COV2.S vaccination. Trial participants were randomized into five groups of five, in which low-dose or high-dose Ad26.COV2.S was given once or twice, or placebo was given on both occasions. Ad26.COV2.S was administered intramuscularly at 5 x 10^10 or 1 x 10^11 viral particles, either as a single shot or as two shots given 56 days apart. The research as a whole found: Substantial breadth of spike-specific CD8+ and CD4+ T cell responses was reported after vaccination. Comparable non-spike TCR breadth was observed between vaccine and placebo recipients, consistent with only spike being contained in the vaccine. Higher spike-specific TCR breadth was observed in Ad26.COV2.S recipients than in placebo recipients (P = 0.0014). It was noted by the authors that total T cell responses may have been underestimated by the TCR breadth and depth analyses. The study was not powered to compare responses between vaccine doses or regimens.

The intended sense of this specimen's treatment or condition label: 15 to 20 received Ad26.COV2.S at low or high dose, single or two shots; a few received placebo; per-sample allocation not given. For vaccine and placebo recipients, the sequenced repertoires came from samples collected on day 63 after the first injection. In Cohort 1b, 25 adults aged 18-55 years were enrolled at a single site in Boston, USA, between 29 July and 7 August 2020. Ad26.COV2.S consisted of a replication-incompetent adenovirus type 26 vector by which a prefusion-stabilized SARS-CoV-2 spike protein from the original Wuhan strain was expressed. Including the terminal cysteine and phenylalanine, the CDR3 comprises 14 residues. The retained sequence is limited to the CDR3, 42 bases, with the frame set at the first base. At the junction V is shortened by 3 bases and J by 4 bases, with 12 bases in between. CDR1 and CDR2 were assigned from the germline V gene as MDHEN and SYDVKM.

The immunoSEQ Assay was the method used to sequence TCRbeta CDR3 regions. After extraction, genomic DNA underwent amplification by bias-controlled multiplex PCR, followed by high-throughput sequencing. Under the source paper's analysis protocol: To quantify the absolute abundance of every unique TCRbeta CDR3 region, sequences were collapsed and filtered. Usable DNA was measured by amplifying reference genes present in all nucleated cells, and TCRbeta template counts were normalized to that usable DNA to estimate T cell fraction. Repertoire TCRs were annotated as SARS-CoV-2-specific when V gene, CDR3 amino acid sequence and J gene were exactly matched to a known reactive TCR set. The reference SARS-CoV-2 TCR set was obtained from MIRA and was filtered for enrichment in COVID-19-positive ImmuneCODE repertoires, whereby public or cross-reactive TCRs were removed. Based on the MIRA antigens, annotated TCRs were further analysed at the level of specific ORF or position within ORF. Depth was the summed frequency of annotated unique rearrangements, while breadth was defined as annotated unique rearrangements over total unique productive rearrangements. TCR breadth was compared between groups using two-sided Wilcoxon rank-sum tests. TCRdb retrieved this table from immuneACCESS and kept in-frame rearrangements only. Not all clones are present; in checked studies, unresolved V genes account for under half, and no reason is known for the remainder. V, J and clone size derive from that table, while D and trimming were established from the DNA sequence. For this sample the table gives some 400,000 clones, of which 89% were detected only once. 1.5% to 2% of the sample is taken by the ten largest.

About this clone itself: Its antigen target is currently unknown. Qualities for individual bases were not recorded, and no much larger clone is one base off.

This TCR was recovered from a person aged 18-65 years who received the Ad26.COV2.S COVID-19 vaccine or a placebo. The rearrangement combines TRBV28 with TRBJ1-1, with the D segment identity uncertain. The sample in question was peripheral blood, obtained in a trial of Ad26.COV2.S vaccine versus placebo. The CDR3 sequence is CASSLEGVGTEAFF. The bases are TGTGCCAGCAGTTTGGAGGGTGTGGGCACTGAAGCTTTCTTT.